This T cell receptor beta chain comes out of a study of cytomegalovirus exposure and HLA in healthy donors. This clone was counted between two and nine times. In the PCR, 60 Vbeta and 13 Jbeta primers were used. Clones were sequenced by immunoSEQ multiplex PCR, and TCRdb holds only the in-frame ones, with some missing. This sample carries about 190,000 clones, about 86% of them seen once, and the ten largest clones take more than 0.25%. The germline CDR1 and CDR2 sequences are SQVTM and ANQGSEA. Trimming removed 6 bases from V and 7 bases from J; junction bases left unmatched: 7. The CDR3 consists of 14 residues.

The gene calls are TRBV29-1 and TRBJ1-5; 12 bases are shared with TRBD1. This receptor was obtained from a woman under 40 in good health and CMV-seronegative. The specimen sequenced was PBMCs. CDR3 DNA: TGCAGCGTAGGGACAGGGGGCGTCGGACAGCCCCAGCATTTT. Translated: CSVGTGGVGQPQHF.